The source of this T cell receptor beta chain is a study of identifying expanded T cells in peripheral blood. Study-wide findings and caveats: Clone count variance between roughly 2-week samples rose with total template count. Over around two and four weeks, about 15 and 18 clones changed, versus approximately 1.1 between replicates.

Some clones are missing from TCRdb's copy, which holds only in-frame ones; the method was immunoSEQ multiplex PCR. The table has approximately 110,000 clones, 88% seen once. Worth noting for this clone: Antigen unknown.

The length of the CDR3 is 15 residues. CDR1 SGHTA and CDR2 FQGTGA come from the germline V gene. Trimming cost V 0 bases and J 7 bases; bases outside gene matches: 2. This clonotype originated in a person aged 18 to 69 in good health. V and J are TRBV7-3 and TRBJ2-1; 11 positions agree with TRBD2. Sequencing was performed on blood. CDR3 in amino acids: CASSLTLAGDNEQFF. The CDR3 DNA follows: TGTGCCAGCAGCTTAACACTAGCGGGGGATAATGAGCAGTTCTTC.